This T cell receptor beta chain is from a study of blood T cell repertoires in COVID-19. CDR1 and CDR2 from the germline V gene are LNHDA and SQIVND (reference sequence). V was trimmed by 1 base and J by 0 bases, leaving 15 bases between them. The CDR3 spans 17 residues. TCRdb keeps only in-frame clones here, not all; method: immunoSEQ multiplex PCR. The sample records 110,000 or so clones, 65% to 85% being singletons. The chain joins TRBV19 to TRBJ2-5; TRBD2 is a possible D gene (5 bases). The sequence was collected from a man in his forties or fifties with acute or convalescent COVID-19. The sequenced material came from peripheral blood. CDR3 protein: CASSIVSSLGYQETQYF. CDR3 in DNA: TGTGCCAGTAGTATAGTATCTAGCTTAGGGTACCAAGAGACCCAGTACTTC.